Here is one T cell receptor beta chain with its context. This clone was observed once. What antigen it recognizes has not been identified. Qualities for individual bases were not recorded, and no much larger clone is one base off. The cohort comprised fewer than 750 healthy bone marrow donors. At the time of sampling, all cohort members were nominally healthy, though unrecorded immune exposures were likely present. The donor was CMV seropositive and was included in the group of almost 300 seropositive cohort members. A peripheral blood sample was provided by each donor, and peripheral blood mononuclear cells were used for TCR beta sequencing. The Qiagen DNeasy Blood Extraction Kit was used to extract genomic DNA from the blood cell samples. Receptor amplification or capture employed the immunoSEQ multiplex PCR assay. The multiplex PCR relied on a mix of 60 forward primers for TCR Vbeta segments and 13 reverse primers for TCR Jbeta segments. The CDR3 region of rearranged TCR beta genes was amplified from genomic DNA with a multiplex PCR assay. The amplified TCR beta libraries were sequenced on the Illumina HiSeq System as 87-base-pair reads. The source study handled its data this way. A later analysis counted about 80 million unique TCR beta chains across the 650 to 700 repertoires, and around 9.9 million of these chains were shared by at least two donors. A nearest-neighbor algorithm error-corrected the raw reads and collapsed the reads into unique sequences, merging closely related sequences to remove PCR and sequencing errors. Alignment of CDR3 sequences to IMGT reference sequences was used to assign V, D and J gene segments. For a sequence to be retained, a match of at least six nucleotides to both a V gene segment and a J gene segment was required. Rearrangements were classified as productive when the CDR3 lacked stop codons and remained in frame with V and J, and all other rearrangements were classified as non-productive. CDR3 was defined according to IMGT convention as the region running from the second conserved V-encoded cysteine to the conserved J-encoded phenylalanine. In an earlier analysis of around 540 of the donors, sequences lacking an unambiguous match to a single V gene segment were excluded. An earlier analysis of fewer than 750 of the donors classified V segments as functional when productive rearrangements were above 56.7% and as segregating when the standard deviation between donors was above 5%. A statistical classification framework was built for diagnosing cytomegalovirus status from the catalog of TCR beta chain sequences. V and J gene assignment, in a later analysis, came from comparing TCR nucleotide sequences with IMGT/GENE-DB human TR gene sequences. A later analysis assigned CDR3 sequences and most-parsimonious VDJ recombination scenarios with the TCRdist pipeline. In a later analysis, each TCR beta chain was defined by its CDR3 amino acid sequence together with its V-gene family, and reads without a unique V-gene family were excluded. In a later analysis, 500 to 700 highly shared, low-generation-probability nucleotide sequences were removed to address suspected cross-contamination and a sequencing artifact. A later analysis calculated a clonal expansion index for each public chain from normalized within-repertoire ranks of inferred template counts. Generation probabilities in a later analysis came from a VDJ recombination model fitted to out-of-frame rearrangements, and those results were checked against IGoR. Hypergeometric tests were used in a later analysis to score TCR-TCR, TCR-HLA and TCR-CMV co-occurrence, with a repertoire-size bias correction applied to the TCR pairs. To estimate false discovery rates, a later analysis permuted the HLA or CMV assignments 20 times. A later analysis grouped co-occurring TCRs with DBSCAN, adding TCRdist sequence similarity when clustering within HLA-allele-positive subsets. Repertoires with fewer than 30,000 or more than 120,000 public chains, plus five repertoires with anomalous nucleotide sharing, were excluded from co-occurrence clustering. TCRdb retrieved this table from immuneACCESS and kept in-frame rearrangements only. Not all clones are present; in checked studies, unresolved V genes account for under half, and no reason is known for the remainder. The V and J calls and clone size come from that table; D and trimming were worked out from the DNA. In all, the sample holds 70,000 to 90,000 clones, and around 76% of those were seen once. In total, the top ten clones hold about 12% of the sample.

This sample stems from a study of cytomegalovirus exposure and HLA in healthy donors listed by TCRdb under 2017. Describing the broader study: In an earlier analysis of roughly 590 of the donors, under 300 Gb of sequence data and about 110 million unique TCR beta sequences from about 179 million T cells were reported. An early release that covered fewer than 800 HLA-typed donors contained approximately 300 gigabases of sequencing data and around 85 million unique TCR sequences. Among the roughly 430 genotyped donors, approximately 81% belonged to the genetic ancestry cluster associated with self-reported Caucasian donors. The study aimed to test whether cataloging public T cell receptors could reveal signatures of past pathogen exposure. Using immunosequencing, the study profiled T cell repertoires from 550 to 750 subjects and related those repertoires to cytomegalovirus serostatus. Besides the first cohort of approximately 710 subjects, a separate validation cohort made up of about 120 different subjects was used. The study combined high-throughput TCR immunosequencing, statistical association of individual TCRs with disease status, and machine learning to predict cytomegalovirus infection status. In a later analysis, previously published TCR beta repertoires from more than 500 donors were re-analyzed and high-resolution HLA genotyping was added so that TCR occurrence patterns could be studied. Rather than drawing on any new phenotypic data, the later analysis identified candidate immune exposures from TCR beta sequences and the way those sequences occurred across donors. In an earlier analysis of about 590 of the donors, high-throughput TCR beta sequencing was used to judge whether each TCR beta V gene segment behaved as functional or pseudogenic. Donor age, sex, ethnicity and CMV serostatus were compiled together with the repertoire data. A later genetic analysis took genome-wide SNP genotypes for about three fifths of the 666 donors and used that subset as a discovery cohort. Every repertoire in the discovery cohort had been generated on one and the same sequencing platform. Both class I and class II loci were covered by HLA typing, at four-digit resolution. The number of donors typed differed by locus, with roughly 620-640 for A, B, C, DRB1 and DQB1, roughly 550 for DQA1, approximately 580 for DPA1, and around 460 for DPB1. Several DR-DQ haplotypes were handled as single units for association and clustering because linkage in the cohort was strong. On average, approximately 250,000 unique TCR beta nucleotide sequences were sequenced per donor among more than 350 genotyped donors of the cohort, with 15% to 20% of those sequences being non-productive.

V has 4 bases trimmed and J has 7 bases trimmed; junction bases matching no gene number 11. The germline V gene gives CDR1 as SGHRS and CDR2 as YFSETQ. Counted from cysteine to phenylalanine, this CDR3 has 16 amino acids. Kept here is only the CDR3 DNA, which spans 48 bases and is read in frame from base 1. What the authors observed across the whole study: A group of highly shared sequence variants was considered likely to be a technical artifact of the sequencing pipeline. The only immune exposure information available for the cohort was CMV serostatus. Linkage disequilibrium might explain the correlated functional status among segregating V segments, but an unknown experimental factor could not be excluded. A later analysis found that TCR association rates varied across HLA loci, with DRB1 alleles showing the most associated TCRs and HLA-C alleles the fewest. Most TCR sequences were observed very rarely across donors, whereas some public TCRs were present in many individuals. An association between a missense DCLRE1C variant and V-gene and J-gene trimming of TCR beta chains was found in a later genetic analysis and replicated in an independent cohort. A further reported finding was that TCR beta sequences accurately predicted the HLA-A and HLA-B alleles for most subjects in the first cohort. According to a later analysis, most CMV-associated TCR beta chains appeared to be HLA-restricted, and the HLA associations seemed to be driven largely by CMV exposure. Because counts were too low, 15 or so rarely observed V segments, including chromosome 9 orphons, were excluded from the earlier analysis of several hundred of the donors. In both the original and validation cohorts, the classifier was reported to diagnose cytomegalovirus status with high specificity and sensitivity. Three of the identified cytomegalovirus-associated TCR beta chains were confirmed in vitro to be specific for cytomegalovirus antigens. Because HLA typing was missing for some donors at each locus, association tests included only the typed subset. The 87-base-pair reads could not distinguish some IMGT-functional V segments, including TRBV6-2 and TRBV6-3, so those segments were excluded. In a later analysis, over 15,000 TCR beta sequences were associated with specific HLA alleles at a false discovery rate of 0.05. Several of the top co-occurrence clusters appeared to be linked to parvovirus B19, influenza, CMV and Epstein-Barr virus, according to a later analysis. Strong co-occurrence of HLA alleles, especially DR and DQ, made assigning TCR associations to individual alleles difficult. A later genetic analysis reported fewer N-insertions in productive TCRs among donors in an Asian-associated ancestry cluster than the roughly 670-donor mean. Broadly in line with IMGT annotations, most TCR beta V segments showed up in productive rearrangements about 90% or about 30% of the time in an earlier analysis of some 590 of the donors. Roughly uniform sequencing depth across donors was assumed in presence/absence analyses, although this assumption may not hold. The cohort was sequenced for TCR beta chains only, and without alpha or paired-chain data the features that could be detected were limited. In a later analysis, HLA-associated TCR beta chains showed more clonal expansion and lower generation probabilities than non-associated chains that were equally common. It was suggested by the authors that the approach could potentially be generalized to other disease states and immunological phenotypes. A total of fewer than 200 TCR beta chains were listed by the study as associated with cytomegalovirus.

The clonotype was recovered from a male donor in good health and CMV-seropositive. The receptor chain draws on TRBV5-1 and TRBJ1-5; 10 bases in the middle match TRBD1. Material: PBMCs. The nucleotide sequence reads as follows: TGCGCCAGCAGCCCCGGGACAGGGGCTCTTGGGCAGCCCCAGCATTTT. Its protein product is CASSPGTGALGQPQHF.